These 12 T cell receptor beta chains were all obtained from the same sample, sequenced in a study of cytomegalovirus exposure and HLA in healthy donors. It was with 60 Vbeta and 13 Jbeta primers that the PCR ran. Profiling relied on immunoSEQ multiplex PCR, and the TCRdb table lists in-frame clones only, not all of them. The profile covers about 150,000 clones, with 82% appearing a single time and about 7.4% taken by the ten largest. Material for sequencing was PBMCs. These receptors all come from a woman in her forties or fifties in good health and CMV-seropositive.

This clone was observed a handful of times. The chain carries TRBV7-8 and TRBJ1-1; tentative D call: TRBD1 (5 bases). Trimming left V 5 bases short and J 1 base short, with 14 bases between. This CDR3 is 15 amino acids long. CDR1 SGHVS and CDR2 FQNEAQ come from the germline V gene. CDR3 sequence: CASSKGGEANTEAFF. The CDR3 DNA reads TGTGCCAGCAGCAAGGGAGGGGAGGCGAACACTGAAGCTTTCTTT.

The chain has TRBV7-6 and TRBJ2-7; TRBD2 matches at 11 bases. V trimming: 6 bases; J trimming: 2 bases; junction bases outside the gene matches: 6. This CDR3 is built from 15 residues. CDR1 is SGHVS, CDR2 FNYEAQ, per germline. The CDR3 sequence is CASSLLAGEPYEQYF. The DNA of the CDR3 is TGTGCCAGCAGTTTACTAGCGGGGGAGCCCTACGAGCAGTACTTC.

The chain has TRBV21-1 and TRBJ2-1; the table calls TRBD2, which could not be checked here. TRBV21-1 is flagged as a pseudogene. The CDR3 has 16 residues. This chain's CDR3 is CASSKADGDSYNEQFF. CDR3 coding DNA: TGTGCCAGCAGCAAAGCGGACGGGGACTCCTACAATGAGCAGTTCTTC.

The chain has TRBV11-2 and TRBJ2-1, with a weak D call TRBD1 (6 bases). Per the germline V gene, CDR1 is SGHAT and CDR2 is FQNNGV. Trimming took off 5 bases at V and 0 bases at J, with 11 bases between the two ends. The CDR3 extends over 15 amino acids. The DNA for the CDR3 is TGTGCCAGCAGCACCACAGGGAGCTCCTACAATGAGCAGTTCTTC. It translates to CASSTTGSSYNEQFF.

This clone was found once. CDR3 amino acids: CASSFEHQNQPQHF. CDR3 in DNA: TGTGCCAGCAGCTTTGAACACCAAAATCAGCCCCAGCATTTT. The chain links TRBV7-9 to TRBJ1-5; D ambiguous. The CDR3 length is 14 residues. In germline, CDR1 is SEHNR, CDR2 FQNEAQ (reference sequence). Trimming took off 3 bases at V and 4 bases at J, with 10 bases between the two ends.

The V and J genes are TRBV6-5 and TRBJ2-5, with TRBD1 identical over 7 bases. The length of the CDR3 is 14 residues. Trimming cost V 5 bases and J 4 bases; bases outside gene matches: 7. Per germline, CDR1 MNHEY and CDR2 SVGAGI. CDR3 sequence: CASSGDSRRETQYF. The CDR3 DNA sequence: TGTGCCAGCAGTGGGGACAGTCGGCGAGAGACCCAGTACTTC.

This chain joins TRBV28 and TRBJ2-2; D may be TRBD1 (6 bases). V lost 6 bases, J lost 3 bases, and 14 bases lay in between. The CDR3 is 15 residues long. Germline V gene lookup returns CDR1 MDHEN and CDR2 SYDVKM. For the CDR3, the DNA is TGTGCCAGCAGCTTGCCTCGACAGGACACCGGGGAGCTGTTTTTT. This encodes CASSLPRQDTGELFF.

In nucleotides, the CDR3 is TGTGCCAGCAGCTCCGGACAGAACTATGGCTACACCTTC. It is translated as CASSSGQNYGYTF. V is TRBV5-4 and J is TRBJ1-2, with a tentative D call TRBD1 (6 bases). V was clipped by 3 bases and J by 2 bases, with 8 bases between them. The V gene's germline CDR1 is SGHNT and CDR2 YYREEE (reference sequence). The CDR3 runs 13 residues.

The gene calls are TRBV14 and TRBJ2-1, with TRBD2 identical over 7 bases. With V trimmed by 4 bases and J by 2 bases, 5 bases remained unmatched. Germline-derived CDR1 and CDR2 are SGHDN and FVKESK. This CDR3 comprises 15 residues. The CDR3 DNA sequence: TGTGCCAGCAGCCTGGCTAGCGGAGCCTACAATGAGCAGTTCTTC. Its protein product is CASSLASGAYNEQFF.

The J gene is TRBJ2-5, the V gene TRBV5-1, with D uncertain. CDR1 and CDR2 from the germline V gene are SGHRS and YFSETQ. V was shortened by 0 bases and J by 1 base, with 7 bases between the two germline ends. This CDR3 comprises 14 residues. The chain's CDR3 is CASSLAPGQETQYF. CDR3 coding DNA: TGCGCCAGCAGCTTGGCGCCGGGCCAAGAGACCCAGTACTTC.

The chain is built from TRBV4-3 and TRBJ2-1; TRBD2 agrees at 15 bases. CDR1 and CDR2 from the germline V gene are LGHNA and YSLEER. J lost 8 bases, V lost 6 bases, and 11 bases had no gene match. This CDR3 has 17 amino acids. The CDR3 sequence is CASSRRTSGGAGDEQFF. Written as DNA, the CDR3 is TGCGCCAGCAGTCGCCGGACTAGCGGGGGGGCCGGGGATGAGCAGTTCTTC.

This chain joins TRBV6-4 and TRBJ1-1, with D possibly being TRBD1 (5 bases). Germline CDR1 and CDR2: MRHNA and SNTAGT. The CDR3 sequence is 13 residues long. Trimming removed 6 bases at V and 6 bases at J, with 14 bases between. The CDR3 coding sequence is TGTGCCAGCAGCGCCGGGACTTTAGCTGAAGCTTTCTTT. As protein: CASSAGTLAEAFF.